The entry below describes one T cell receptor (beta chain). This clone was counted only a few times. Its antigen is unknown. Base qualities are missing; no much larger clone stands one base away. Synthetic TCR analog templates were spiked into each PCR so that absolute template abundance could be estimated from read counts. The immunoSEQ assay was used to amplify TCRbeta CDR3 regions from genomic DNA with bias-controlled V and J gene primers. Rearranged TCRbeta segments were sequenced at approximately 20X coverage. For the original study's pipeline: Clustering was used to correct sequencing errors, and CDR3s were annotated against IMGT to assign V, D and J genes. Downstream analyses used only productive TCRbeta rearrangements and left out out-of-frame or stop-codon sequences. Clonality was calculated as one minus the Shannon entropy normalized by the log of the number of unique productive sequences. Clones differing between time points or between blood and tumor were identified by Fisher's exact test with Benjamini-Hochberg correction at adjusted p below 0.01. The immuneACCESS repertoire file appears here via TCRdb, limited to in-frame rearrangements. These files lack a portion of the clones; in checked studies, under half of the deficit traces to unresolved V genes, and the cause of the others is not known. D and trimming come from the DNA, and the V and J calls and clone size come from that table. The sample table contains about 120,000 clones; only one count was recorded for approximately 90% of them. The top ten clonotypes cover 1.5% to 2% of the sample.

These data belong to a study of PD-L1 blockade in urothelial cancer (dated by TCRdb to about 2017). About the full investigation: Every patient began therapy at some point between 2013 and 2015 and was given atezolizumab 1,200 mg intravenously every 3 weeks. About 90% of the roughly 29 patients were males with bladder-origin urothelial cancer, and about 65% of the roughly 30 reported a prior smoking history. An ECOG performance status of 0 or 1 was recorded for the patients, and 0 to 3 prior chemotherapy regimens had been received by the patients. Blood samples were analyzed at 3 weeks after treatment start (second dose) and at 6 weeks after treatment start. A median of approximately 140,000 T cells and some 84,000 unique TCRs was obtained from blood samples, and a median clonality of around 0.08 was observed. Somatic, immune and clinical correlates of response to PD-L1 blockade with atezolizumab in urothelial cancer were the focus of an exploratory multi-omic analysis. TCR sequencing covered pretreatment tumor samples and matched, serially collected peripheral blood taken before and after atezolizumab treatment. Durable clinical benefit was defined as a progression-free survival longer than 6 months, and TCR features were additionally tested against progression-free survival and overall survival. In the same patients, whole exome sequencing and RNA sequencing of pretreatment tumors were performed in addition to TCR sequencing. Nine or ten patients reached durable clinical benefit, while 20 or so patients did not. Approximately 29 patients had pretreatment blood TCR-seq, about 24 had at least one posttreatment blood collection, and about 24 had tumor TCR-seq.

The time point label, as the study defines it: peripheral blood 6 weeks after treatment start. The cohort comprised 25 to 30 patients with locally advanced or metastatic urothelial carcinoma treated at Memorial Sloan Kettering on a trial protocol. Peripheral blood mononuclear cells were collected pretreatment and during treatment, with between 1 and 8 total time points obtained per patient. The Qiagen DNeasy Blood extraction kit was used to purify genomic DNA from total PBMCs and tumor samples. PBMCs were collected pretreatment and during treatment and were isolated and stored as previously described. General conclusions and limits of the study: At 3 weeks after the start of treatment, tumor-associated TCR clones in peripheral blood had expanded more in patients with durable benefit (n ≈ 20, p = 0.022). Small sample size (n ≈ 28) and many exploratory analyses mean the results are intended to be hypothesis-generating. Improved progression-free and overall survival was associated with having pretreatment peripheral blood TCR clonality below the median.

The starting material was PBMCs, obtained around atezolizumab (anti-PD-L1) treatment. This receptor was identified in a man in his sixties with urothelial cancer.

CDR3 region: CASYREGDTQYF. The DNA sequence is TGTGCCAGTTACAGGGAAGGAGATACGCAGTATTTT. The sequence is built from TRBV19 and TRBJ2-3; TRBD1 could be the D gene, as 6 bases match. CDR1 and CDR2, looked up from the germline V gene (reference sequence), are LNHDA and SQIVND. From the cysteine through the phenylalanine, the CDR3 covers 12 amino acids. The entry retains the CDR3 DNA only, 36 bases that are in frame from base 1. At the junction V is shortened by 8 bases and J by 5 bases, with 11 bases in between.